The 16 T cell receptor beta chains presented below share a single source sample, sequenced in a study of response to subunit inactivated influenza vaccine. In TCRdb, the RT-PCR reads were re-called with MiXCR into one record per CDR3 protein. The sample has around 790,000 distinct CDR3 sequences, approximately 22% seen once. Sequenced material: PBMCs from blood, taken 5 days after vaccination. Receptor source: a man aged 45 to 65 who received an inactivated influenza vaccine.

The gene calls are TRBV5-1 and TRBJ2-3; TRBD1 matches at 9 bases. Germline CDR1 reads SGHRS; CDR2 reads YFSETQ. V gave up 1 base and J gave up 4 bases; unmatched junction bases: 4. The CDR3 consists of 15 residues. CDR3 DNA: TGCGCCAGCAGCTTGCGGGACAGGGAGTCAGATACGCAGTATTTT. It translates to CASSLRDRESDTQYF.

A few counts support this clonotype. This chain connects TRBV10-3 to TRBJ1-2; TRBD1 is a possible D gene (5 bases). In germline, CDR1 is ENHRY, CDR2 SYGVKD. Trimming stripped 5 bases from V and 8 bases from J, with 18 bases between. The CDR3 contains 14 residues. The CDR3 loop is CAISSGRVPSGYTF. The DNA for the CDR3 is TGTGCCATCAGTTCGGGCAGGGTCCCTTCGGGCTACACCTTC.

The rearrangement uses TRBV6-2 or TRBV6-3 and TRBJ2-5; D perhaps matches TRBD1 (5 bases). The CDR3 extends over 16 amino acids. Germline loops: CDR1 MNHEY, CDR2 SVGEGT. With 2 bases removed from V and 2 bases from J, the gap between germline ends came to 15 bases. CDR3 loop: CASSYPTTVGQETQYF. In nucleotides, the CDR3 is TGTGCCAGCAGTTACCCTACGACAGTCGGGCAAGAGACCCAGTACTTC.

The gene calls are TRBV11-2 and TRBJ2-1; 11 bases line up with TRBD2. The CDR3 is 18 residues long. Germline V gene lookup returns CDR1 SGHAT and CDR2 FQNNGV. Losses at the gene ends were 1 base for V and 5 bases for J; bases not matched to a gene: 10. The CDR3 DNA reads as TGTGCCAGCAGCTTAGTTAATACCGGACTAGCGGGCCACAATGAGCAGTTCTTC. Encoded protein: CASSLVNTGLAGHNEQFF.

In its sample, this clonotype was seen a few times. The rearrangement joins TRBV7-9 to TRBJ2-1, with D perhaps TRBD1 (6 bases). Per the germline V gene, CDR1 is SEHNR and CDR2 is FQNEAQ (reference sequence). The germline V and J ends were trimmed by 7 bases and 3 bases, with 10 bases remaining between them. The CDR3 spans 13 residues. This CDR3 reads CASTQQGYNEQFF. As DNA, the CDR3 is TGTGCCAGCACCCAACAGGGCTACAATGAGCAGTTCTTC.

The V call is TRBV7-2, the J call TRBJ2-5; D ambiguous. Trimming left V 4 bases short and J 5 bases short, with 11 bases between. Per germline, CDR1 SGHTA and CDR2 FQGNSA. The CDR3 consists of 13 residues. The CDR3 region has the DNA TGTGCCAGCAGCTCTCAAAGTGGGGAGACCCAGTACTTC. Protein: CASSSQSGETQYF.

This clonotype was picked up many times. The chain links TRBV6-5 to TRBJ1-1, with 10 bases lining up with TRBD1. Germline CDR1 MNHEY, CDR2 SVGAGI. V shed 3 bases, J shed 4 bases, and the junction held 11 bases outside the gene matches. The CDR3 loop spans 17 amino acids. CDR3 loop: CASSYTGTGAGGTEAFF. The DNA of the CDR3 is TGTGCCAGCAGTTATACCGGGACAGGGGCTGGGGGCACTGAAGCTTTCTTT.

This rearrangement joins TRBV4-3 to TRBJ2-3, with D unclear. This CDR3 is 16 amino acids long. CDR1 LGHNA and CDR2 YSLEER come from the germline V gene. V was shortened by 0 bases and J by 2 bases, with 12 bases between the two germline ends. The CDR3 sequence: CASSQELSRLTDTQYF. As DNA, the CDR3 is TGCGCCAGCAGCCAAGAATTGAGTCGACTCACAGATACGCAGTATTTT.

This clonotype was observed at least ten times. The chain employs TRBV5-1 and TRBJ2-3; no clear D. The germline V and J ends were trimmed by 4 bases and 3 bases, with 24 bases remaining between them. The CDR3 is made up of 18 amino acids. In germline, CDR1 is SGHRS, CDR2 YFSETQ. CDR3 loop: CASSIGSSSRLETDTQYF. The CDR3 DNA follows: TGCGCCAGCAGCATTGGATCCTCGAGCAGGCTTGAGACAGATACGCAGTATTTT.

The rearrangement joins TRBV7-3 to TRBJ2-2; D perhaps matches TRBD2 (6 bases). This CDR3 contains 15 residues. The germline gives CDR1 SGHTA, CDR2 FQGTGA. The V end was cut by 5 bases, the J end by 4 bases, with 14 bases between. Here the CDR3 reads CASSPGPAGTGELFF. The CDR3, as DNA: TGTGCCAGCAGCCCCGGGCCAGCGGGCACCGGGGAGCTGTTTTTT.

The chain's CDR3 is CASSQPFGSYGYTF. DNA for the CDR3: TGTGCCAGCAGCCAACCTTTCGGGAGCTATGGCTACACCTTC. The chain recombines TRBV3-1 with TRBJ1-2; D is uncertain. V gave up 2 bases and J gave up 4 bases, with 11 bases separating them. CDR3 length equals 14 residues. Germline CDR1 is LGHDT and CDR2 is YNNKEL (reference sequence).

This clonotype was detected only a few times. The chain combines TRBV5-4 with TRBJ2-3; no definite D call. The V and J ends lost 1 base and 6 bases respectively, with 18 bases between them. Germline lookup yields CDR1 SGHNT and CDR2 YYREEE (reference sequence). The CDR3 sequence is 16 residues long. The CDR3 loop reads CASSLRQNVRWDTQYF. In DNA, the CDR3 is TGTGCCAGCAGCTTGAGGCAGAACGTTCGGTGGGATACGCAGTATTTT.

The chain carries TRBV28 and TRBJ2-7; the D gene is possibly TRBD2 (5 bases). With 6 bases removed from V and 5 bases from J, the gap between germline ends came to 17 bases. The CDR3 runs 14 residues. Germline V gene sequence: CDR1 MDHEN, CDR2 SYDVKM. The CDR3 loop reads CASRVDGLPHEQYF. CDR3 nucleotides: TGTGCCAGCAGAGTGGACGGACTCCCCCACGAGCAGTACTTC.

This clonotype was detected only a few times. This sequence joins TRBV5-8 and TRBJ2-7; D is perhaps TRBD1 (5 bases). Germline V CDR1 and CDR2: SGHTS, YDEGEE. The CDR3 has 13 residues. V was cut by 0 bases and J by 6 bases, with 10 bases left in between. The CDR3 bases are TGTGCCAGCAGCTTGGGACAGTTAAGCGAGCAGTACTTC. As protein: CASSLGQLSEQYF.

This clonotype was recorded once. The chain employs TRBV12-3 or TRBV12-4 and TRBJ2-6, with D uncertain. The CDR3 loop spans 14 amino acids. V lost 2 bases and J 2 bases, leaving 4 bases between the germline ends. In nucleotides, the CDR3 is TGTGCCAGCAGTTTAATTCCTGGGGCCAACGTCCTGACTTTC. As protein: CASSLIPGANVLTF.

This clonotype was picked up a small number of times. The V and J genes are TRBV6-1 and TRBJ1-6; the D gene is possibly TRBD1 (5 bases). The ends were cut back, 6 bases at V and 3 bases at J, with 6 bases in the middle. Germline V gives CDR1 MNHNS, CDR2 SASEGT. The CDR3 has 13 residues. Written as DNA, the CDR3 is TGTGCCAGCAGAGGGGTCTATAATTCACCCCTCCACTTT. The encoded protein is CASRGVYNSPLHF.